The T cell receptor (beta chain) under discussion was sequenced for a study of cytomegalovirus exposure and HLA in healthy donors. Vbeta (60) and Jbeta (13) primers were used in the PCR. In the original analysis: Later, an analysis found about 83 million unique TCR beta chains, and about 10 million of these were shared. TCRdb's copy holds only in-frame clones and misses some; the assay was immunoSEQ multiplex PCR. The D gene and trimming were derived from the DNA, and the V and J assignments and clone size from that table. Altogether about 190,000 clones are present, around four fifths being singletons, with the ten largest covering approximately 1.6%. This clone was recorded a few times. Its antigen is as yet unknown. After removal of 3 bases from V and 3 bases from J, the junction contained 6 bases not matched to a gene. Germline-derived CDR1 and CDR2 are MDHEN and SYDVKM. The CDR3 is 16 residues long.

Study observations and caveats: CMV serostatus was the sole immune exposure information available.

The source of this sequence is a man between 35 and 55 years old in good health and CMV-seropositive. The genes are TRBV28 and TRBJ2-5; 11 bases line up with TRBD1. What was sequenced was PBMCs. CDR3 nucleotide sequence: TGTGCCAGCAGTTTTTTACCGGGACAGGGGGAAGAGACCCAGTACTTC. This sequence encodes CASSFLPGQGEETQYF.